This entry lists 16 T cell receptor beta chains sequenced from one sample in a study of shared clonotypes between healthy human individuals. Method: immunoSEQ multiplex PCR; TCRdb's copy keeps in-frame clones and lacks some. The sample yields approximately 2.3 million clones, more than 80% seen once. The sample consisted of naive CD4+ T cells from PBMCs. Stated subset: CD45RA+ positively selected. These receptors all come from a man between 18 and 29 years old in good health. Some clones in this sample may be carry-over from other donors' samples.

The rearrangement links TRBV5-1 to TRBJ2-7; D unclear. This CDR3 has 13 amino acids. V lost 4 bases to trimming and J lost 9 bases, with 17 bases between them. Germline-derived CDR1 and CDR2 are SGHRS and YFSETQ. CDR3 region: CASSPDPVSGQYF. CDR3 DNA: TGCGCCAGCAGCCCGGACCCAGTGTCCGGGCAGTACTTC.

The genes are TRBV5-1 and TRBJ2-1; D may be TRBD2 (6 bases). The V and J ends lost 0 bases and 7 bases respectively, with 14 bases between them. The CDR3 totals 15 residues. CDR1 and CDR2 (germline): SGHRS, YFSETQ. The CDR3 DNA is TGCGCCAGCAGCTTGGAGCCAGCGGGCAAAAATGAGCAGTTCTTC. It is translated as CASSLEPAGKNEQFF. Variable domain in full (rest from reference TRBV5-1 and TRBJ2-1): KAGVTQTPRYLIKTRGQQVTLSCSPISGHRSVSWYQQTPGQGLQFLFEYFSETQRNKGNFPGRFSGRQFSNSRSEMNVSTLELGDSALYLCASSLEPAGKNEQFFGPGTRLTVL.

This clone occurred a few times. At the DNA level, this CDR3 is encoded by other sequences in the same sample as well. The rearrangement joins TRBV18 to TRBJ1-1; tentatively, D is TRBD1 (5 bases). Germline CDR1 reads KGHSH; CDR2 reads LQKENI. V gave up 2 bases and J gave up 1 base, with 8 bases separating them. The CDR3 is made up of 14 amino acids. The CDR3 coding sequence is TGTGCCAGCTCACCAGACAGCTCGAACACTGAAGCTTTCTTT. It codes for CASSPDSSNTEAFF.

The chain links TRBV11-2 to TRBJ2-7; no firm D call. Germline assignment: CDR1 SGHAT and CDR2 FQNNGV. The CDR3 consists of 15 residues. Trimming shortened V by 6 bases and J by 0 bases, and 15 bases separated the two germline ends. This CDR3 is CASSRLALLSYEQYF. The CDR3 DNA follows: TGTGCCAGCAGTCGGTTAGCTCTCCTCTCCTACGAGCAGTACTTC.

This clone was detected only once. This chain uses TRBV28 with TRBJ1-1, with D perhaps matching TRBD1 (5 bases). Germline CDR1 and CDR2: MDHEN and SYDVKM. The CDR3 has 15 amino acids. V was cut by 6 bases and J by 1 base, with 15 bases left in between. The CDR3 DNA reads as TGTGCCAGCAGCCTAACTGGGGCCCCGAACACTGAAGCTTTCTTT. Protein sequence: CASSLTGAPNTEAFF.

Here the CDR3 DNA reads TGTGCCATCTCCGGGACAGATTCTTACGAGCAGTACTTC. Translation: CAISGTDSYEQYF. This rearrangement joins TRBV10-3 to TRBJ2-7; TRBD1 agrees at 7 bases. V was clipped by 8 bases and J by 4 bases; unmatched bases: 8. Per the germline V gene, CDR1 is ENHRY and CDR2 is SYGVKD. The CDR3 totals 13 residues.

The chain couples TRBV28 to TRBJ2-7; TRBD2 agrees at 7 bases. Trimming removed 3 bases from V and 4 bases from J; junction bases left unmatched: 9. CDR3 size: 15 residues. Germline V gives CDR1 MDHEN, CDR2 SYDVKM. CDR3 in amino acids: CASSLYAGAIYEQYF. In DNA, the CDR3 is TGTGCCAGCAGTTTGTACGCGGGAGCAATATACGAGCAGTACTTC.

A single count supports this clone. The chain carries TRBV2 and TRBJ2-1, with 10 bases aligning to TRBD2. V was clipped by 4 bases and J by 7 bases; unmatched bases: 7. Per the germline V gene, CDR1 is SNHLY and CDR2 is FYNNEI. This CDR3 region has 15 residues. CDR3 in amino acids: CASSGLAGDLNEQFF. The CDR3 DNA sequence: TGTGCCAGCAGTGGGCTAGCGGGAGATTTAAATGAGCAGTTCTTC.

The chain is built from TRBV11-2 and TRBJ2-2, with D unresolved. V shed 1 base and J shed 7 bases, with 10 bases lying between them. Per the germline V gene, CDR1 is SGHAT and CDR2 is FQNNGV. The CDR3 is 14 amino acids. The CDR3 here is CASSLGTAIGELFF. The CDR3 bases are TGTGCCAGCAGCTTAGGGACGGCTATCGGGGAGCTGTTTTTT.

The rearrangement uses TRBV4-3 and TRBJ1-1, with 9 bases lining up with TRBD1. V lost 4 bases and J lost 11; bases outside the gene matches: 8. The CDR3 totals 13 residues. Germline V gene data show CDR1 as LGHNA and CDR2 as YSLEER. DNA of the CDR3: TGCGCCAGCAGCCTACAGGGGGCGCAAGGGGCTTTCTTT. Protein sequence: CASSLQGAQGAFF.

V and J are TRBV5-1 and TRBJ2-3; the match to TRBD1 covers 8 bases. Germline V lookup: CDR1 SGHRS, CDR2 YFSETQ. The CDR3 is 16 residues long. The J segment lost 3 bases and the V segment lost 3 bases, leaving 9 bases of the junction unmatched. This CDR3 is CASSSTGQGGTDTQYF. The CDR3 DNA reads TGCGCCAGCAGCTCGACCGGACAGGGTGGGACAGATACGCAGTATTTT.

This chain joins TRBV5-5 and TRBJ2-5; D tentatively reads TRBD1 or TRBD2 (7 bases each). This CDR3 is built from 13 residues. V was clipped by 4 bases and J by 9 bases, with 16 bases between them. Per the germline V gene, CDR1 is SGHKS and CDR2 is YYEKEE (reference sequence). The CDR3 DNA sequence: TGTGCCAGCAGCCTCCGGGACAGCGGGGCCCAGTACTTC. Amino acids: CASSLRDSGAQYF.

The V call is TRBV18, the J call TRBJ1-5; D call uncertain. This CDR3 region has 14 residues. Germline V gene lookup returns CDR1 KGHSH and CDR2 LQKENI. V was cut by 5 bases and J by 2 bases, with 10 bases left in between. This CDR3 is CASSGGDGNQPQHF. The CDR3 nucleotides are TGTGCCAGCTCAGGCGGGGATGGCAATCAGCCCCAGCATTTT.

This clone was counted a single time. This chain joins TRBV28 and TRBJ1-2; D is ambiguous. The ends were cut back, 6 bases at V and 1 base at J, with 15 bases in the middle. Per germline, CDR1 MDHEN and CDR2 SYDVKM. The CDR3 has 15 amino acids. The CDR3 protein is CASSTHLPDNYGYTF. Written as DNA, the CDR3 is TGTGCCAGCAGCACCCACCTACCGGATAACTATGGCTACACCTTC.

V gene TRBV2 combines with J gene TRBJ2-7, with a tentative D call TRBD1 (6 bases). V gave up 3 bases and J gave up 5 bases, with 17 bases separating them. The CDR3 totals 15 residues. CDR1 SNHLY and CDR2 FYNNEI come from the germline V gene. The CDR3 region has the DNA TGTGCCAGCAGTGATAGCGTACTACAGGGCGACGAGCAGTACTTC. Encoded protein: CASSDSVLQGDEQYF.

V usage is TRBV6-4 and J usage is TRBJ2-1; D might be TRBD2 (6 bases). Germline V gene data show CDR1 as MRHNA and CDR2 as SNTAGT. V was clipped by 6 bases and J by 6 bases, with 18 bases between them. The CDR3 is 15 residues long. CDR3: CASSAGRAGPNEQFF. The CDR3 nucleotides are TGTGCCAGCAGCGCTGGGCGGGCGGGACCCAATGAGCAGTTCTTC.